This record looks at one T cell receptor (beta chain) sequence and its context. Its antigen is unidentified. This record belongs to a study of Ad26.COV2.S vaccination and SARS-CoV-2 variants. Across the study: Intramuscularly, Ad26.COV2.S was given either once or twice, 56 days apart. Study-wide findings and caveats: Reported findings describe substantial breadth in spike-specific CD8+ and CD4+ T cell responses following vaccination.

Treatment defined: 15 to 20 received Ad26.COV2.S at low or high dose, single or two shots; a few received placebo; per-sample allocation not given. Each sample was drawn 63 days after the first injection (of vaccine or placebo). An 18-55-year-old adult in Boston served as donor. Germline CDR1 reads LNHDA; CDR2 reads SQIVND (reference sequence). V lost 3 bases to trimming and J lost 2 bases, with 5 bases between them. The CDR3 covers 13 residues. Profiling relied on immunoSEQ multiplex PCR, and the TCRdb table lists in-frame clones only, not all of them. This table has more than 400,000 clones, roughly 88% appearing once.

The J gene is TRBJ1-5, the V gene TRBV19; D ambiguous. Here the sequenced sample was peripheral blood, taken in a trial of Ad26.COV2.S vaccine versus placebo. This TCR was sampled from a person between 18 and 65 years old who received the Ad26.COV2.S COVID-19 vaccine or a placebo. The CDR3: CASSIVGNQPQHF. The CDR3 DNA is TGTGCCAGTAGTATTGTTGGCAATCAGCCCCAGCATTTT.